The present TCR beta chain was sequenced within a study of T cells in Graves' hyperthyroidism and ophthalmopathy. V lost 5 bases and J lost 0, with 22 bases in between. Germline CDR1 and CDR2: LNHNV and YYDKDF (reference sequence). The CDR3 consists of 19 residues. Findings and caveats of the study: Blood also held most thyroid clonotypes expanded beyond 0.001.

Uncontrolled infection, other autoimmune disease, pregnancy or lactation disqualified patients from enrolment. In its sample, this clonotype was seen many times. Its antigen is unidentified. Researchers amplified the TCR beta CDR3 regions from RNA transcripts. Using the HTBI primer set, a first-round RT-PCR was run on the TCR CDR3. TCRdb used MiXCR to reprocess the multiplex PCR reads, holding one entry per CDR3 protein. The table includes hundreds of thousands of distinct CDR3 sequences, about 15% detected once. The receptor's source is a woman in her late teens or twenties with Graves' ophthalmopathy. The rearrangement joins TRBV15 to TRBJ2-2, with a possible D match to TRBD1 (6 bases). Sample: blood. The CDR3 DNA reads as TGTGCCACCAGCGAGCATGGGACACAAGAATTAACGAACACCGGGGAGCTGTTTTTT. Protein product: CATSEHGTQELTNTGELFF.